This T cell receptor (beta chain) was captured in a study of brain T cells in children with intractable seizures (dated by TCRdb to the early 2020s). The study in broad terms: Resected brain tissue from some 49 pediatric epilepsy surgery cases was initially screened for immune gene transcripts with a NanoString immunology panel. Of the 12 selected surgery cases, pre-surgery blood was also sequenced for eight, so four had brain tissue only. Broad study findings and their caveats: Viral specificity was inferred only from CDR3 sequence similarity, and patients' HCMV serostatus was unknown. Sequencing depth differed between pre- and post-surgery blood, so clones missing from the pre-surgery sample may reflect undersampling.

The time point tag for this specimen amounts to: resected brain tissue, or blood drawn just prior to surgery. The surgery cases showing the highest brain T cell transcript signatures were chosen for TCR beta chain sequencing of brain tissue and, when available, of blood. Prior to surgery, the patients had been treated with at least one anti-epileptic drug. TCR-sequenced patients were children with drug-resistant epilepsy due to tuberous sclerosis complex, focal cortical dysplasia, Rasmussen encephalitis or hemimegalencephaly. Blood samples were drawn just before the epilepsy surgery. Bulk genomic DNA was isolated from unsorted brain tissue and whole blood using the Monarch genomic DNA purification kit. With respect to this clone: It has no known antigen specificity. No much larger clone is present one base from it, and per-base qualities are unavailable.

TCR beta chain sequences were generated from genomic DNA using the immunoSEQ assay. Turning to the authors' computational methods: CDR3 sequences not starting with the conserved framework cysteine at position 104 were manually removed. Clonality was calculated as one minus the normalized Shannon's Diversity Index, with values ranging from 0 (maximal diversity) to 1 (oligoclonal). Chi-squared comparison-of-proportions tests assessed whether the same CDR3 differed in frequency between samples, such as brain versus blood. Public clonotypes were identified through searches of immuneACCESS, and similarity to known antiviral clonotypes was evaluated with the VDJdb browser. TCRdb obtained this table from immuneACCESS and retained in-frame rearrangements with V and J assigned. These tables miss some clones; where compared with another copy, unresolved V genes account for less than half of the shortfall, and the remainder is unexplained. That table gives V, J and clone size, and the DNA gave D and trimming. The sample table holds 110,000 or so clones, of which 85% to 95% were seen once. Around 4% of the sample is in the top ten clones.

The TCR sequence derives from a boy less than two years old with hemimegalencephaly and intractable seizures. The material sequenced was peripheral blood, taken at surgery.

CDR3 region: CASSWGGLAGFGADTQYF. The base sequence is TGTGCCAGCAGCTGGGGGGGACTAGCAGGGTTTGGCGCAGATACGCAGTATTTT. The V and J genes are TRBV5-4 and TRBJ2-3; 9 central nucleotides agree with TRBD2. V and J are trimmed by 3 bases and 4 bases, and the gene matches miss 15 bases of the junction. The CDR3 numbers 18 residues from cysteine through phenylalanine. The read is trimmed to its CDR3 DNA, 54 bases read in frame from base 1. For CDR1 and CDR2, the germline V gene (reference sequence) lists SGHNT and YYREEE.